Listed here is a single TCR beta chain. Other DNA sequences in the same sample also yield this CDR3. This entry comes from a study of Ad26.COV2.S vaccination and SARS-CoV-2 variants. With 4 bases removed from V and 2 bases from J, the gap between germline ends came to 12 bases. CDR3 length equals 15 residues. Per germline, CDR1 SEHNR and CDR2 FQNEAQ (reference sequence). Indicated treatment: around 19 received Ad26.COV2.S at low or high dose, single or two shots; five or six received placebo; per-sample allocation not given. Repertoires come from day 63 after the first vaccine or placebo injection. At a Boston site, the person donating was an adult of 18-55 years. Assay: immunoSEQ multiplex PCR; the TCRdb copy retains only in-frame clones and omits some. The table lists hundreds of thousands of clones, roughly 87% of them singletons.

V and J are TRBV7-9 and TRBJ1-5; D is possibly TRBD1 (5 bases). The material sequenced was peripheral blood, taken in a trial of Ad26.COV2.S vaccine versus placebo. The origin of this receptor is a person aged 18-60 years who received the Ad26.COV2.S COVID-19 vaccine or a placebo. CDR3 DNA: TGTGCCAGCAGCTGGGGACTGACTGGCAATCAGCCCCAGCATTTT. As protein: CASSWGLTGNQPQHF.